The clone carrying this T cell receptor (beta chain) was counted many times. Its antigen is unidentified. The data belong to a study of tumor-infiltrating lymphocytes in primary liver carcinoma. Study-wide points: Tumor tissue displayed a significantly greater top-250-clone fraction than blood (p = 0.039). Whereas tumor region pairs overlapped more, tumor-adjacent and tumor-blood pairs overlapped less. In the absence of sorting, bulk samples left CD4+ and CD8+ repertoires uncompared.

After removal of 11 bases from V and 5 bases from J, the junction contained 8 bases not matched to a gene. This CDR3 has 13 residues. The germline gives CDR1 MNHNS, CDR2 SASEGT. From around 500 ng total RNA, TCR beta cDNA was generated with a primer in the constant region. Three rounds of nested multiplex PCR with slightly modified ARM-PCR produced TCR beta libraries. Rounds one and two of PCR, each of 9 to 11 cycles, were primed with TRBV1-TRBV30 forward primers and a C-beta reverse primer. TCRdb called the multiplex PCR reads again in MiXCR, with one record for every CDR3 protein. Found here are about 320,000 distinct CDR3 sequences, 55% to 65% of them singletons; the top ten hold about 9.4%. Blood RNA was derived from unsorted whole blood, and germline DNA was extracted too. About 4.3 milliliters of peripheral blood were gathered ahead of the operation.

This chain connects TRBV6-1 to TRBJ1-2; 10 bases line up with TRBD1. The receptor was isolated from a man aged 40-50 years with primary liver carcinoma and hepatitis B virus infection. Sequences were obtained from peripheral blood. Here the CDR3 DNA reads TGTGCCTGCGACAGGGGGCGAATGTATGGCTACACCTTC. It yields the protein CACDRGRMYGYTF.